The 26 T cell receptor beta chains presented below share a single source sample, sequenced in a study of cytomegalovirus exposure and HLA in healthy donors. The primer mix had 60 Vbeta and 13 Jbeta primers. Some clones are missing from TCRdb's copy, which holds only in-frame ones; the method was immunoSEQ multiplex PCR. Among some 150,000 clones listed, about 83% were seen once. Sequencing was performed on PBMCs. The receptors were sampled from a woman aged 40 to 50 in good health and CMV-seronegative.

The sample holds a few counts of this clone. The V gene is TRBV5-1, the J gene TRBJ1-1; D might be TRBD1 (5 bases). CDR1 and CDR2 from the germline V gene are SGHRS and YFSETQ. This CDR3 is 15 amino acids long. V lost 2 bases and J 3 bases, leaving 14 bases between the germline ends. The CDR3 region has the DNA TGCGCCAGCAGCTTACTCCCAGGGTCGGACACTGAAGCTTTCTTT. Translated, it gives CASSLLPGSDTEAFF.

J is TRBJ2-7 and V is TRBV6-1, with TRBD2 matching 8 bases. Germline CDR1 is MNHNS and CDR2 is SASEGT. The CDR3 length is 13 residues. Trimming cost V 6 bases and J 3 bases; bases outside gene matches: 4. The CDR3 sequence: CASRPGGVYEQYF. Here the CDR3 DNA reads TGTGCCAGCAGGCCCGGGGGGGTCTACGAGCAGTACTTC.

The chain joins TRBV29-1 to TRBJ1-1; D remains ambiguous. The ends were cut back, 0 bases at V and 0 bases at J, with 5 bases in the middle. From germline, CDR1 is SQVTM and CDR2 ANQGSEA. The CDR3 covers 13 residues. CDR3 coding DNA: TGCAGCGTTGAAGACAGTCTGAACACTGAAGCTTTCTTT. Residues: CSVEDSLNTEAFF. Complete variable domain (other parts from reference TRBV29-1 and TRBJ1-1): SAVISQKPSRDICQRGTSLTIQCQVDSQVTMMFWYRQQPGQSLTLIATANQGSEATYESGFVIDKFPISRPNLTFSTLTVSNMSPEDSSIYLCSVEDSLNTEAFFGQGTRLTVV.

The gene calls are TRBV5-1 and TRBJ1-2; no firm D call. CDR3 length equals 14 residues. V lost 0 bases, J lost 4 bases, and 10 bases lay in between. Germline-derived CDR1 and CDR2 are SGHRS and YFSETQ. The CDR3 DNA reads as TGCGCCAGCAGCTTGGCCGGGGTCAGCTATGGCTACACCTTC. This gives the protein CASSLAGVSYGYTF.

V gene TRBV2 combines with J gene TRBJ1-2, with 7 bases aligning to TRBD1. This CDR3 is 14 amino acids long. Germline V gene sequence: CDR1 SNHLY, CDR2 FYNNEI. Germline trimming cut 11 bases from V and 2 bases from J; bases unmatched to any gene: 11. This CDR3 reads CARDREFGNYGYTF. Here the CDR3 DNA reads TGTGCCCGGGACAGAGAATTCGGGAACTATGGCTACACCTTC.

The CDR3 bases are TGCGCCAGCAGCTTGGACAGCAACTATGGCTACACCTTC. This codes for CASSLDSNYGYTF. The chain recombines TRBV5-1 with TRBJ1-2; D is unclear. The ends were cut back, 0 bases at V and 2 bases at J, with 5 bases in the middle. This CDR3 is built from 13 residues. Germline V gives CDR1 SGHRS, CDR2 YFSETQ.

V is TRBV5-6 and J is TRBJ1-1, with TRBD1 identical over 7 bases. Germline values: CDR1 SGHDT, CDR2 YYEEEE. The V segment lost 4 bases and the J segment 10 bases; nucleotides outside the gene matches: 10. CDR3 length: 13 residues. The CDR3 bases are TGTGCCAGCAGCACGACAGGGTACGGGGGAGCTTTCTTT. Translation gives CASSTTGYGGAFF.

The V and J genes are TRBV6-1 and TRBJ2-3, with no clear D. In germline, CDR1 is MNHNS, CDR2 SASEGT. The CDR3 length is 16 residues. Trimming stripped 2 bases from V and 1 base from J, with 13 bases between. The CDR3 spells CASSELGPFGTDTQYF. CDR3 in DNA: TGTGCCAGCAGTGAATTGGGCCCGTTTGGCACAGATACGCAGTATTTT.

This rearrangement joins TRBV19 to TRBJ2-7, with TRBD1 matching 10 bases. The J segment lost 2 bases and the V segment lost 5 bases, leaving 3 bases of the junction unmatched. The CDR3 runs 14 residues. Germline CDR1 LNHDA, CDR2 SQIVND (reference sequence). The CDR3 bases are TGTGCCAGTAGTTCCGGGACAGGGGCCTACGAGCAGTACTTC. This codes for CASSSGTGAYEQYF.

V is TRBV29-1 and J is TRBJ2-2; 8 nucleotides match TRBD1. The CDR3 is 14 residues long. Germline trimming cut 7 bases from V and 5 bases from J; bases unmatched to any gene: 9. Germline CDR1 SQVTM, CDR2 ANQGSEA. CDR3 amino acids: CSGFRTGRTGELFF. The CDR3 region has the DNA TGCAGCGGATTTCGGACAGGGCGGACCGGGGAGCTGTTTTTT.

The count of this clone is one. The chain joins TRBV5-8 to TRBJ1-2; D gene ambiguous. With 0 bases removed from V and 4 bases from J, the gap between germline ends came to 10 bases. CDR1 is SGHTS, CDR2 YDEGEE, per germline. The CDR3 length is 14 residues. CDR3 in DNA: TGTGCCAGCAGCTTGGTATGGGCAGCCTATGGCTACACCTTC. Protein sequence: CASSLVWAAYGYTF.

The chain couples TRBV19 to TRBJ2-6; the match to TRBD1 covers 9 bases. This CDR3 spans 20 amino acids. Germline V CDR1 and CDR2: LNHDA, SQIVND (reference sequence). V shed 2 bases and J 0 bases; nucleotides not matched to a gene: 11. Written as DNA, the CDR3 is TGTGCCAGTAGTATATTGAAGGGACAGGGACTTCCCTCTGGGGCCAACGTCCTGACTTTC. This encodes CASSILKGQGLPSGANVLTF. The full variable domain, with the rest looked up from reference TRBV19 and TRBJ2-6, is DGGITQSPKYLFRKEGQNVTLSCEQNLNHDAMYWYRQDPGQGLRLIYYSQIVNDFQKGDIAEGYSVSREKKESFPLTVTSAQKNPTAFYLCASSILKGQGLPSGANVLTFGAGSRLTVL.

This clone was detected a few times. V is TRBV23-1 and J is TRBJ2-7; D perhaps matches TRBD2 (5 bases). TRBV23-1 is marked as an open reading frame, function uncertain. Deletions cut 10 bases from V and 4 bases from J, with 23 bases between. The CDR3 is 15 residues long. CDR3 residues: CATPRESEDGYEQYF. The CDR3 nucleotides are TGCGCCACCCCCCGGGAATCAGAGGACGGATACGAGCAGTACTTC.

CDR3 in amino acids: CASSVATRGESPLHF. The CDR3 bases are TGTGCCAGCAGCGTAGCTACCAGGGGTGAGTCACCCCTCCACTTT. The rearrangement links TRBV9 to TRBJ1-6; maybe TRBD1 (6 bases). The V and J ends lost 0 bases and 10 bases respectively, with 14 bases between them. Germline lookup yields CDR1 SGDLS and CDR2 YYNGEE. The CDR3 loop spans 15 amino acids.

The CDR3 nucleotides are TGTGCCAGCAGTGAAATGAGGGCAAGATCGGATGGCTACACCTTC. This codes for CASSEMRARSDGYTF. The chain employs TRBV2 and TRBJ1-2, with D unclear. Looked up from germline, CDR1 is SNHLY and CDR2 is FYNNEI. CDR3 length equals 15 residues. The ends were cut back, 2 bases at V and 6 bases at J, with 16 bases in the middle.

The V and J genes are TRBV5-8 and TRBJ1-1; 8 bases map to TRBD1. The CDR3 spans 15 residues. Per germline, CDR1 SGHTS and CDR2 YDEGEE. Losses at the gene ends were 0 bases for V and 5 bases for J; bases not matched to a gene: 6. CDR3 protein: CASSLGSDRATEAFF. CDR3 nucleotide sequence: TGTGCCAGCAGCTTGGGGTCGGACAGGGCGACTGAAGCTTTCTTT.

Note on this clone: The same CDR3 arises from other DNA sequences in this sample as well. This chain connects TRBV5-1 to TRBJ2-1, with D hard to call. V lost 0 bases and J 0 bases, leaving 7 bases between the germline ends. The CDR3 contains 15 residues. Germline V gene sequence: CDR1 SGHRS, CDR2 YFSETQ. Here the CDR3 reads CASSLGSSSYNEQFF. The CDR3 DNA sequence: TGCGCCAGCAGCTTGGGCTCGAGCTCCTACAATGAGCAGTTCTTC.

The chain links TRBV5-6 to TRBJ1-1; tentatively, D is TRBD1 (5 bases). From germline, CDR1 is SGHDT and CDR2 YYEEEE. The CDR3 covers 14 residues. Trimming pared 4 bases from V and 1 base from J, leaving 11 bases between. DNA for the CDR3: TGTGCCAGCAGCCCGCCTCAGGGGAACACTGAAGCTTTCTTT. It translates to CASSPPQGNTEAFF.

The genes are TRBV6-5 and TRBJ1-2; D not certain. The CDR3 has 15 residues. CDR1 and CDR2 (germline): MNHEY, SVGAGI. V shed 2 bases and J shed 0 bases, with 10 bases lying between them. The CDR3 DNA follows: TGTGCCAGCAGTTACGGTTGGGCCGCTAACTATGGCTACACCTTC. Amino acid sequence: CASSYGWAANYGYTF.

The chain employs TRBV10-3 and TRBJ2-1; 10 bases match TRBD2. CDR1 and CDR2 from the germline V gene are ENHRY and SYGVKD. The junction had 13 bases not matched to a gene; V was cut back by 4 bases and J by 10 bases. The CDR3 is 16 residues long. CDR3 nucleotide sequence: TGTGCCATCAGTGGATTACTAGCGGGGAGCGGGGGGGAGCAGTTCTTC. Amino acid sequence: CAISGLLAGSGGEQFF.

The chain couples TRBV6-6 to TRBJ1-3; no reliable D call. Trimming cost V 2 bases and J 0 bases, with 11 bases left between them. The CDR3 extends over 16 amino acids. In germline, CDR1 is MNHNY, CDR2 SVGAGI (reference sequence). The CDR3 is CASSYLLGVSGNTIYF. In DNA, the CDR3 is TGTGCCAGCAGTTACCTCCTCGGGGTCTCTGGAAACACCATATATTTT.

The V gene is TRBV6-5, the J gene TRBJ2-3; D possibly corresponds to TRBD2 (5 bases). V lost 2 bases to trimming and J lost 5 bases, with 11 bases between them. This CDR3 is built from 14 residues. The germline V gene encodes CDR1 MNHEY and CDR2 SVGAGI. CDR3 coding DNA: TGTGCCAGCAGTTACCTCCTTGGAGGAGATACGCAGTATTTT. Its translation is CASSYLLGGDTQYF.

This clone showed up just once. The J gene is TRBJ2-7, the V gene TRBV9, with D uncertain. Trimming took off 0 bases at V and 7 bases at J, with 20 bases between the two ends. Germline V CDR1 and CDR2: SGDLS, YYNGEE. There are 16 residues in the CDR3. The CDR3 reads CASSVDRQVAFGEQYF. CDR3 nucleotide sequence: TGTGCCAGCAGCGTAGATCGGCAGGTTGCCTTTGGGGAGCAGTACTTC.

The genes are TRBV6-1 and TRBJ2-4; the D gene is possibly TRBD1 (5 bases). This CDR3 has 19 amino acids. Germline V lookup: CDR1 MNHNS, CDR2 SASEGT. V was pared by 1 base and J by 4 bases, with 23 bases between. CDR3 nucleotide sequence: TGTGCCAGCAGTGAAGTGAGTGCCGCAGGGCGCACCTCAAAAAACATTCAGTACTTC. Protein product: CASSEVSAAGRTSKNIQYF.

V usage is TRBV28 and J usage is TRBJ2-7, with TRBD1 identical over 7 bases. There are 15 residues in the CDR3. Germline V gives CDR1 MDHEN, CDR2 SYDVKM. J gave up 3 bases and V 5 bases, and 10 bases lay outside the gene matches. This chain's CDR3 is CASSPTGTANYEQYF. The CDR3 DNA is TGTGCCAGCAGTCCTACCGGGACAGCTAACTACGAGCAGTACTTC.

CDR3 DNA sequence: TGTGCCAGTAGGAAAAGTGTAGGGGCGGCTGATGGCTACACCTTC. Its protein is CASRKSVGAADGYTF. The gene calls are TRBV19 and TRBJ1-2; perhaps TRBD1 as D (5 bases). V was trimmed by 6 bases and J by 6 bases, leaving 20 bases between them. This CDR3 spans 15 amino acids. Per germline, CDR1 LNHDA and CDR2 SQIVND (reference sequence).